This TCR beta chain is from a study of blood T cell repertoires in COVID-19. On the study more broadly: PBMCs, B-cell-depleted T cells, or T cells provided the cDNA or gDNA that made up the material.

Authors' processing steps: Estimated nucleated cell counts came from reference gene primer amplification. Only in-frame clones appear in the TCRdb table, and some are missing; sequencing was by immunoSEQ multiplex PCR. The DNA gave D and trimming, while V, J and clone size come from that table. This sample has approximately 450,000 clones; 75% to 90% occur once, and the top ten carry around 1.1%. In assigning cohorts, the study relied on participant-reported clinical history. Cohort 3 donors counted as recovered after two negative PCRs, clearance, or resolved symptoms. The CDR3 runs 17 residues. The V and J ends lost 4 bases and 7 bases respectively, with 25 bases between them. The table lists this clone with a count of one.

Sequenced input: PBMCs or T cells enriched from blood (not recorded which). This TCR was recovered from a man aged 25-45 years who had recovered from COVID-19. The chain links TRBV23-1 to TRBJ1-2; D remains ambiguous. TRBV23-1 is given ORF status, its function remaining uncertain. CDR3 in amino acids: CASSLPIRMGRAGGYTF. The CDR3 nucleotides are TGCGCCAGCAGTCTCCCCATTAGGATGGGAAGGGCGGGTGGCTACACCTTC.